The 12 T cell receptor beta chains listed next were all sequenced from one sample in a study of neurological immune-mediated disorders. TCRdb called the 5' RACE reads again in MiXCR, with one record for every CDR3 protein. Seen here are tens of thousands of distinct CDR3 sequences, roughly 7.3% observed once, and the top ten hold 4.4%. Sequencing was done on a sample of PBMCs. The origin of the receptors is a woman in her thirties or forties in good health.

In its sample, this clonotype was seen a few times. This sequence joins TRBV20-1 and TRBJ2-3, with D possibly TRBD1 on 5 matching bases. Germline loops: CDR1 DFQATT, CDR2 SNEGSKA (reference sequence). With 2 bases removed from V and 0 bases from J, the gap between germline ends came to 6 bases. The length of the CDR3 is 13 residues. CDR3 bases: TGCAGTGCTAGATCAGGGAGCACAGATACGCAGTATTTT. Protein product: CSARSGSTDTQYF.

At least ten counts were recorded for this clonotype. The rearrangement links TRBV21-1 to TRBJ1-2; TRBD1, the D gene given by the table, was not confirmed from the DNA. TRBV21-1 is reported as a pseudogene. The CDR3 has 15 residues. The CDR3 sequence is CASSLGTGGFYGYTF. DNA of the CDR3: TGTGCCAGCAGCCTTGGGACAGGGGGCTTCTATGGCTACACCTTC.

In this sample, this clonotype turned up many times. The chain recombines TRBV4-1 with TRBJ1-1; perhaps TRBD1 as D (5 bases). The V and J ends lost 5 bases and 4 bases respectively, with 17 bases between them. The length of the CDR3 is 15 residues. The germline V gene has CDR1 MGHRA and CDR2 YSYEKL. CDR3 region: CASSFPAGLITEAFF. The CDR3, as DNA: TGCGCCAGCAGCTTCCCCGCAGGGCTTATCACTGAAGCTTTCTTT.

This CDR3 reads CASPPGTYWGQYF. The CDR3 DNA sequence: TGTGCCAGCCCCCCCGGGACGTATTGGGGGCAGTACTTC. The gene calls are TRBV18 and TRBJ2-7, with D perhaps matching TRBD1 or TRBD2 (5 bases each). Germline assignment: CDR1 KGHSH and CDR2 LQKENI. Between the trimmed V and J ends, which lost 8 bases and 9 bases, there was a span of 20 bases. There are 13 residues in the CDR3.

This clonotype came up many times. This chain connects TRBV5-1 to TRBJ1-1; 8 nucleotides agree with TRBD1. This CDR3 comprises 16 residues. The V gene's germline CDR1 is SGHRS and CDR2 YFSETQ. Trimming removed 4 bases from V and 5 bases from J; junction bases left unmatched: 13. CDR3 DNA sequence: TGCGCCAGCAGCCCTTTCCCCCAGGGGGCCGTGACTGAAGCTTTCTTT. As protein: CASSPFPQGAVTEAFF.

This clonotype was seen at least ten times. The V call is TRBV24-1, the J call TRBJ2-2; TRBD2 agrees at 7 bases. The CDR3 covers 17 residues. The ends lost 3 bases at V and 4 bases at J; junction bases unmatched: 10. From germline, CDR1 is KGHDR and CDR2 SFDVKD. The CDR3 nucleotides read TGTGCCACCAGTGATCCCTCGCAGGGCGGGGGCACCGGGGAGCTGTTTTTT. Translated, it gives CATSDPSQGGGTGELFF.

In this sample, this clonotype turned up many times. V and J are TRBV24-1 and TRBJ1-1; D might be TRBD1 (6 bases). Deletions cut 9 bases from V and 3 bases from J, with 16 bases between. The CDR3 totals 14 residues. Germline V gives CDR1 KGHDR, CDR2 SFDVKD. CDR3 sequence reads: CATSRGATDTEAFF. The CDR3 bases are TGTGCCACCTCTCGGGGGGCGACGGACACTGAAGCTTTCTTT.

In this sample, this clonotype turned up many times. The V call is TRBV18, the J call TRBJ1-1, with TRBD1 matching 9 bases. The CDR3 extends over 16 amino acids. Unmatched junction bases numbered 6, after V lost 4 bases and J lost 0 bases. Germline-derived CDR1 and CDR2 are KGHSH and LQKENI. CDR3 nucleotides: TGTGCCAGCTCACAGGGACAGGGATACATGAACACTGAAGCTTTCTTT. Translating it yields CASSQGQGYMNTEAFF.

Ten or more counts support this clonotype. This rearrangement joins TRBV3-1 to TRBJ1-4; D is ambiguous. V lost 5 bases and J 8 bases, leaving 15 bases between the germline ends. This CDR3 has 14 residues. Per the germline V gene, CDR1 is LGHDT and CDR2 is YNNKEL (reference sequence). In DNA form, the CDR3 reads TGTGCCAGCAGCGGTCCCGGGGTACGGGAAAAACTGTTTTTT. Protein: CASSGPGVREKLFF.

This clonotype was recorded a few times. The chain carries TRBV7-9 and TRBJ2-1, with D uncertain. CDR3 length equals 11 residues. Trimming removed 7 bases from V and 10 bases from J, with 11 bases in between. The V gene's germline CDR1 is SEHNR and CDR2 FQNEAQ (reference sequence). The CDR3 loop reads CASTTIREQFF. For the CDR3, the DNA is TGTGCCAGCACCACAATCCGAGAGCAGTTCTTC. Using reference TRBV7-9 and TRBJ2-1 for the parts outside the CDR3, the full variable domain is DTGVSQNPRHKITKRGQNVTFRCDPISEHNRLYWYRQTLGQGPEFLTYFQNEAQLEKSRLLSDRFSAERPKGSFSTLEIQRTEQGDSAMYLCASTTIREQFFGPGTRLTVL.

At least ten counts were recorded for this clonotype. V and J are TRBV12-3 or TRBV12-4 and TRBJ2-3; a weak D match, TRBD2 (6 bases). Trimming left V 6 bases short and J 5 bases short, with 9 bases between. The CDR3 is 12 residues long. This CDR3 reads CASSSGGDTQYF. Written as DNA, the CDR3 is TGTGCCAGCAGCTCCGGGGGAGATACGCAGTATTTT.

This clonotype was seen many times. This chain links TRBV18 with TRBJ2-7; D unresolved. The CDR3 has 12 amino acids. Germline V gives CDR1 KGHSH, CDR2 LQKENI. Trimming took off 2 bases at V and 3 bases at J, with 5 bases between the two ends. CDR3 in DNA: TGTGCCAGCTCACCAGATGGCTACGAGCAGTACTTC. Translation: CASSPDGYEQYF.